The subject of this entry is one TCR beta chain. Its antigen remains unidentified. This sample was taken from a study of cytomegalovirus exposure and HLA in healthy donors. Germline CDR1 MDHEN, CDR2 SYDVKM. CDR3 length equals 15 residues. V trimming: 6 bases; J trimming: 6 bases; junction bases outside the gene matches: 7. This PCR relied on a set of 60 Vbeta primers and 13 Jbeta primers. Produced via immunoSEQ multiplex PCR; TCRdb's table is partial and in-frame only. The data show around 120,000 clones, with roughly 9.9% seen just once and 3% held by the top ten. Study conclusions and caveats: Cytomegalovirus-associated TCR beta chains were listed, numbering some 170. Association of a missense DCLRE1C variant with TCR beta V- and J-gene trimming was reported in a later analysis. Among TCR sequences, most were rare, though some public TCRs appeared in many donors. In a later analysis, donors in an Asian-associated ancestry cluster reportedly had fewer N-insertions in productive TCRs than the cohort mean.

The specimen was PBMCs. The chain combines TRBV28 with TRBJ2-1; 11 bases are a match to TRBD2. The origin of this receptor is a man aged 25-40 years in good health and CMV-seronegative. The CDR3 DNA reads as TGTGCCAGCAGCCCACTAGCGGGAGTGGGCAATGAGCAGTTCTTC. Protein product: CASSPLAGVGNEQFF.